These T cell receptor beta chains were read from a single sample in a study of cytotoxic CD8 clonotypes in ibrutinib-treated CLL. The data were produced by immunoSEQ multiplex PCR, yet TCRdb's version contains in-frame clones alone and is incomplete. The table lists tens of thousands of clones, roughly three fifths of them singletons, with roughly 22% in the top ten. Sequenced here: PBMCs, sampled after 24 months of ibrutinib treatment. The receptors here all came from a human donor with chronic lymphocytic leukemia. CDR3s include the opening cysteine and the closing phenylalanine or tryptophan. The D gene is left open where the match is weak. Clone size, where shown, is once, few, many, or a class for clones that have expanded.

V gene: TRBV6-5
D gene: TRBD1
J gene: TRBJ1-3
clone size: once
CDR3 protein: CATWTGAPSGNTIYF
CDR3 DNA: TGTGCCACCTGGACAGGGGCCCCCTCTGGAAACACCATATATTTT

V gene: TRBV6-5
D gene: TRBD2
J gene: TRBJ2-7
clone size: many
CDR3 protein: CASIRGPSGSYEQYF
CDR3 DNA: TGTGCCAGCATCCGGGGGCCTAGCGGGAGCTACGAGCAGTACTTC

V gene: TRBV6-1
D gene: TRBD2
J gene: TRBJ2-1
clone size: few
CDR3 protein: CAGGRAYNEQFF
CDR3 DNA: TGTGCCGGCGGGAGGGCCTACAATGAGCAGTTCTTC

V gene: TRBV13
D gene: -
J gene: TRBJ2-7
clone size: many
CDR3 protein: CASSRRGAGIYEQYF
CDR3 DNA: TGTGCCAGCAGCCGACGGGGGGCAGGGATATACGAGCAGTACTTC

V gene: TRBV7-2
D gene: -
J gene: TRBJ2-1
clone size: -
CDR3 protein: CASSFPGQSYEQFF
CDR3 DNA: TGTGCCAGCAGCTTCCCGGGACAATCATATGAGCAGTTCTTC

V gene: TRBV7-9
D gene: -
J gene: TRBJ1-1
clone size: once
CDR3 protein: CASRVGVNTEAFF
CDR3 DNA: TGTGCCAGCAGGGTAGGGGTTAACACTGAAGCTTTCTTT

V gene: TRBV6-5
D gene: -
J gene: TRBJ2-1
clone size: -
CDR3 protein: CASSQTGLESFEQFF
CDR3 DNA: TGTGCCAGCAGTCAAACAGGGTTGGAGAGCTTTGAGCAGTTCTTC

V gene: TRBV19
D gene: TRBD2
J gene: TRBJ2-1
clone size: -
CDR3 protein: CASSKYGTSYEQFF
CDR3 DNA: TGTGCCAGTAGTAAGTACGGGACTAGTTATGAGCAGTTCTTC

V gene: TRBV6-6
D gene: TRBD1
J gene: TRBJ1-1
clone size: few
CDR3 protein: CASSTGVRTTEAFF
CDR3 DNA: TGTGCCAGCAGCACAGGGGTGAGGACCACTGAAGCTTTCTTT

V gene: TRBV19
D gene: -
J gene: TRBJ2-2
clone size: once
CDR3 protein: CASTIRGSQYTGELFF
CDR3 DNA: TGTGCCAGTACCATCAGGGGCAGCCAGTACACCGGGGAGCTGTTTTTT

V gene: TRBV27
D gene: TRBD2
J gene: TRBJ2-7
clone size: -
CDR3 protein: CASSFVGLDGEQYF
CDR3 DNA: TGTGCCAGCAGTTTCGTCGGACTAGACGGCGAGCAGTACTTC

V gene: TRBV28
D gene: TRBD1
J gene: TRBJ1-2
clone size: few
CDR3 protein: CASRDRFYSGYTF
CDR3 DNA: TGTGCCAGCCGGGACAGGTTCTACTCCGGCTACACCTTC

V gene: TRBV11-3
D gene: -
J gene: TRBJ2-7
clone size: few
CDR3 protein: CASRATGTGIYEQYF
CDR3 DNA: TGTGCCAGCAGGGCAACCGGGACTGGAATCTACGAGCAGTACTTC

V gene: TRBV7-9
D gene: TRBD1
J gene: TRBJ2-5
clone size: -
CDR3 protein: CASSLRATGDRETQYF
CDR3 DNA: TGTGCCAGCAGCTTAAGAGCGACAGGGGACCGCGAGACCCAGTACTTC

V gene: TRBV19
D gene: -
J gene: TRBJ2-1
clone size: few
CDR3 protein: CASAPGTIYNEQFF
CDR3 DNA: TGTGCCAGCGCTCCCGGGACCATCTACAATGAGCAGTTCTTC

V gene: TRBV6-1
D gene: -
J gene: TRBJ1-5
clone size: -
CDR3 protein: CASSWGGFNQPQHF
CDR3 DNA: TGTGCCAGCTCCTGGGGGGGCTTTAATCAGCCCCAGCATTTT

V gene: TRBV10-2
D gene: -
J gene: TRBJ1-6
clone size: few
CDR3 protein: CASSGQNNSPLHF
CDR3 DNA: TGCGCCAGCAGTGGACAGAATAATTCACCCCTCCACTTT

V gene: TRBV9
D gene: -
J gene: TRBJ2-3
clone size: -
CDR3 protein: CASTRGFSTDTQYF
CDR3 DNA: TGTGCCAGCACGAGGGGATTTAGCACAGATACGCAGTATTTT

V gene: TRBV6-1
D gene: -
J gene: TRBJ2-7
clone size: many
CDR3 protein: CASSEGVNYEQYF
CDR3 DNA: TGTGCCAGCAGTGAAGGGGTTAACTACGAGCAGTACTTC

V gene: TRBV19
D gene: -
J gene: TRBJ1-1
clone size: few
CDR3 protein: CASSVEQSPEAFF
CDR3 DNA: TGTGCCAGTAGTGTTGAACAAAGCCCTGAAGCTTTCTTT

V gene: TRBV4-2
D gene: -
J gene: TRBJ2-3
clone size: few
CDR3 protein: CASSQVADTQYF
CDR3 DNA: TGTGCCAGCAGCCAAGTAGCAGATACGCAGTATTTT

V gene: TRBV6-5
D gene: -
J gene: TRBJ1-1
clone size: -
CDR3 protein: CASREAGEAFF
CDR3 DNA: TGTGCCAGCAGGGAAGCTGGTGAAGCTTTCTTT

V gene: TRBV6-6
D gene: -
J gene: TRBJ1-1
clone size: few
CDR3 protein: CASSLRGLNTEAFF
CDR3 DNA: TGTGCCAGCAGTTTAAGAGGTTTGAACACTGAAGCTTTCTTT

V gene: TRBV2
D gene: -
J gene: TRBJ2-2
clone size: -
CDR3 protein: CASIGTNTGELFF
CDR3 DNA: TGTGCCAGCATTGGGACGAACACCGGGGAGCTGTTTTTT

V gene: TRBV6-6
D gene: -
J gene: TRBJ1-1
clone size: -
CDR3 protein: CASSYSFTGGTEAFF
CDR3 DNA: TGTGCCAGCAGTTACTCGTTTACAGGAGGAACTGAAGCTTTCTTT

V gene: TRBV7-9
D gene: -
J gene: TRBJ2-3
clone size: few
CDR3 protein: CASSFTGTDTQYF
CDR3 DNA: TGTGCCAGCAGCTTCACAGGCACAGATACGCAGTATTTT

V gene: TRBV27
D gene: -
J gene: TRBJ1-5
clone size: few
CDR3 protein: CASSFSRFNQPQHF
CDR3 DNA: TGTGCCAGCAGTTTTTCGAGGTTCAATCAGCCCCAGCATTTT

V gene: TRBV11-2
D gene: TRBD1
J gene: TRBJ2-1
clone size: few
CDR3 protein: CASSAGTGRSDEQFF
CDR3 DNA: TGTGCCAGCAGCGCCGGGACAGGCCGTTCGGATGAGCAGTTCTTC

V gene: TRBV7-9
D gene: -
J gene: TRBJ1-4
clone size: -
CDR3 protein: CASSLTPIATNEKLFF
CDR3 DNA: TGTGCCAGCAGCTTAACACCAATAGCAACTAATGAAAAACTGTTTTTT

V gene: TRBV7-9
D gene: TRBD2
J gene: TRBJ2-7
clone size: few
CDR3 protein: CASSLDRKLAGVYEQYF
CDR3 DNA: TGTGCCAGCAGCTTGGATAGGAAACTAGCGGGAGTTTACGAGCAGTACTTC

V gene: TRBV5-1
D gene: TRBD1
J gene: TRBJ2-2
clone size: many
CDR3 protein: CASSSTGQGPGTGELFF
CDR3 DNA: TGCGCCAGCAGCTCCACCGGACAGGGCCCGGGCACCGGGGAGCTGTTTTTT

V gene: TRBV29-1
D gene: TRBD1
J gene: TRBJ1-5
clone size: -
CDR3 protein: CSVGQGSQPQHF
CDR3 DNA: TGCAGCGTTGGACAGGGAAGTCAGCCCCAGCATTTT

V gene: TRBV28
D gene: -
J gene: TRBJ1-2
clone size: -
CDR3 protein: CASSLSQLQHSGGYTF
CDR3 DNA: TGTGCCAGCAGTTTATCACAGCTTCAACACTCTGGGGGCTACACCTTC

V gene: TRBV19
D gene: -
J gene: TRBJ1-4
clone size: many
CDR3 protein: CASRGQEKLFF
CDR3 DNA: TGTGCCAGTAGAGGACAGGAAAAACTGTTTTTT

V gene: TRBV30
D gene: TRBD1
J gene: TRBJ1-1
clone size: few
CDR3 protein: CAWSATGDTEAFF
CDR3 DNA: TGTGCCTGGAGTGCAACAGGGGACACTGAAGCTTTCTTT

V gene: TRBV10-3
D gene: -
J gene: TRBJ1-4
clone size: -
CDR3 protein: CASSYGGPSNEKLFF
CDR3 DNA: TGTGCCAGCAGTTACGGGGGGCCATCTAATGAAAAACTGTTTTTT

V gene: TRBV13
D gene: TRBD1
J gene: TRBJ1-6
clone size: few
CDR3 protein: CASSVGQGFSPLHF
CDR3 DNA: TGTGCCAGCAGCGTGGGACAGGGATTCTCACCCCTCCACTTT

V gene: TRBV5-4
D gene: TRBD2
J gene: TRBJ2-2
clone size: -
CDR3 protein: CASRLAGGNTGELFF
CDR3 DNA: TGTGCCAGCAGACTAGCGGGGGGAAATACCGGGGAGCTGTTTTTT

V gene: TRBV20-1
D gene: -
J gene: TRBJ1-2
clone size: few
CDR3 protein: CSEGGGYTF
CDR3 DNA: TGCAGTGAGGGAGGAGGCTACACCTTC